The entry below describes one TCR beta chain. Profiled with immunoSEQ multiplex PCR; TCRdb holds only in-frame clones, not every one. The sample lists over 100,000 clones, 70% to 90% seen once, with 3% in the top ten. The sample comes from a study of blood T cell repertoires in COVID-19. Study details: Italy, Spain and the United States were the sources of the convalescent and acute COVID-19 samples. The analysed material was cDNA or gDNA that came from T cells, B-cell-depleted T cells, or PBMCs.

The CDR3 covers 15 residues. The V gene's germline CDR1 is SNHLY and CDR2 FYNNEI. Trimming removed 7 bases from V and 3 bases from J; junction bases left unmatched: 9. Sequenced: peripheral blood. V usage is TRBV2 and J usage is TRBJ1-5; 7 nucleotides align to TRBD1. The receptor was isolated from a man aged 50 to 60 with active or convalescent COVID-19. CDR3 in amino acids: CASKWGTGDNQPQHF. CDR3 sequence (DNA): TGTGCCAGCAAATGGGGTACAGGGGACAATCAGCCCCAGCATTTT.